The source of this TCR beta chain is a study of blood T cell repertoires in COVID-19. Method: immunoSEQ multiplex PCR; TCRdb's copy keeps in-frame clones and lacks some. The profile covers fewer than 45,000 clones, with around 85% appearing a single time and about a third taken by the ten largest. Germline CDR1 reads MDHEN; CDR2 reads SYDVKM. Trimming shortened V by 3 bases and J by 6 bases, and 12 bases separated the two germline ends. The CDR3 consists of 14 residues. The J gene is TRBJ1-5, the V gene TRBV28; TRBD1 is a possible D gene (6 bases). Sequences were obtained from peripheral blood. The TCR originated in an elderly woman with acute or convalescent COVID-19. The CDR3: CASSFVGGGQPQHF. The CDR3 region has the DNA TGTGCCAGCAGTTTCGTGGGAGGGGGTCAGCCCCAGCATTTT.